One sample yielded the 14 T cell receptor beta chains listed below, sequenced in a study of T cell changes during pregnancy in multiple sclerosis. TCRdb's copy holds only in-frame clones and misses some; the assay was immunoSEQ multiplex PCR. This sample carries about 55,000 clones, around 93% of them seen once, and the ten largest clones take around 4%. The material was CD8+ T cells from peripheral blood mononuclear cells, obtained in the second trimester of pregnancy. The receptors were sampled from a female donor with multiple sclerosis, enrolled in a pregnancy study.

The rearrangement links TRBV19 to TRBJ2-3, with D possibly matching TRBD2 (6 bases). This CDR3 region has 16 residues. Germline CDR1 reads LNHDA; CDR2 reads SQIVND (reference sequence). V was pared by 9 bases and J by 0 bases, with 19 bases between. CDR3 sequence reads: CASGPHLRGSTDTQYF. The DNA of the CDR3 is TGTGCCAGCGGGCCCCACCTGCGGGGTAGCACAGATACGCAGTATTTT.

The chain employs TRBV25-1 and TRBJ2-1; TRBD2 is a possible D gene (6 bases). Trimming took off 1 base at V and 6 bases at J, with 10 bases between the two ends. There are 14 residues in the CDR3. Germline-derived CDR1 and CDR2 are MGHDK and SYGVNS. The CDR3 loop is CASSEWGGVNEQFF. DNA for the CDR3: TGTGCCAGCAGTGAATGGGGCGGGGTCAATGAGCAGTTCTTC.

The rearrangement joins TRBV19 to TRBJ1-2; TRBD1 is a possible D gene (5 bases). V was trimmed by 3 bases and J by 4 bases, leaving 15 bases between them. Germline assignment: CDR1 LNHDA and CDR2 SQIVND (reference sequence). This CDR3 region has 15 residues. CDR3 in amino acids: CASSMGQGSFYGYTF. The CDR3 DNA follows: TGTGCCAGTAGTATGGGGCAGGGCTCCTTCTATGGCTACACCTTC.

J is TRBJ2-7 and V is TRBV7-8, with TRBD2 identical over 10 bases. Germline-derived CDR1 and CDR2 are SGHVS and FQNEAQ. Germline trimming cut 0 bases from V and 3 bases from J; bases unmatched to any gene: 2. The CDR3 covers 15 residues. The CDR3, as DNA: TGTGCCAGCAGCTTAGCGAGGACTAGCGGCTACGAGCAGTACTTC. Encoded protein: CASSLARTSGYEQYF. The full variable domain, rest sourced from reference TRBV7-8 and TRBJ2-7, is GAGVSQSPRYKVAKRGQDVALRCDPISGHVSLFWYQQALGQGPEFLTYFQNEAQLDKSGLPSDRFFAERPEGSVSTLKIQRTQQEDSAVYLCASSLARTSGYEQYFGPGTRLTVT.

The chain recombines TRBV5-4 with TRBJ2-2; 8 bases are a match to TRBD1. Trimming cost V 4 bases and J 7 bases; bases outside gene matches: 12. Germline V gives CDR1 SGHNT, CDR2 YYREEE (reference sequence). The CDR3 loop spans 16 amino acids. The CDR3 sequence: CASSLYPDRANGELFF. CDR3 coding DNA: TGTGCCAGCAGCCTATACCCGGACAGGGCCAACGGGGAGCTGTTTTTT.

The table lists this clone with a count of one. This rearrangement joins TRBV6-5 to TRBJ2-1, with 9 bases fitting TRBD2. Germline CDR1 reads MNHEY; CDR2 reads SVGAGI. CDR3 length: 15 amino acids. V lost 6 bases to trimming and J lost 6 bases; unmatched junction nucleotides: 9. The CDR3 sequence is CASRPGVLAGNEQFF. CDR3 nucleotide sequence: TGTGCCAGCAGGCCCGGCGTACTAGCGGGCAATGAGCAGTTCTTC.

This clone was detected a few times. This chain connects TRBV4-1 to TRBJ1-1; 8 positions agree with TRBD1. V dropped 5 bases and J dropped 5; count of bases not matched to a gene: 1. The CDR3 is 12 residues long. In germline, CDR1 is MGHRA, CDR2 YSYEKL. CDR3 loop: CASSTGGTEAFF. The CDR3, as DNA: TGCGCCAGCAGCACAGGGGGGACTGAAGCTTTCTTT.

V gene TRBV29-1 combines with J gene TRBJ1-1, with 9 bases that match TRBD1. This CDR3 spans 13 amino acids. Germline V gene lookup returns CDR1 SQVTM and CDR2 ANQGSEA. J lost 5 bases, V lost 5 bases, and 6 bases had no gene match. The CDR3 DNA follows: TGCAGCGTTATTACAGGGGGCCGTACTGAAGCTTTCTTT. Residues: CSVITGGRTEAFF.

The chain is built from TRBV11-2 and TRBJ2-1; D is uncertain. This CDR3 contains 12 residues. CDR1 SGHAT and CDR2 FQNNGV come from the germline V gene. The germline V and J ends were trimmed by 5 bases and 6 bases, with 8 bases remaining between them. The CDR3 region has the DNA TGTGCCAGCAGCCAATACAGCAATGAGCAGTTCTTC. Protein: CASSQYSNEQFF.

Here the CDR3 DNA reads TGTGCCAGTACCCCGACAGGGTTTGGCCATGAAGCTTTCTTT. Translating gives CASTPTGFGHEAFF. This chain connects TRBV19 to TRBJ1-1; 7 nucleotides agree with TRBD1. The CDR3 is 14 amino acids. V gave up 7 bases and J gave up 7 bases; unmatched junction bases: 12. Per the germline V gene, CDR1 is LNHDA and CDR2 is SQIVND (reference sequence).

The rearrangement links TRBV7-2 to TRBJ2-7; no reliable D call. Germline CDR1 and CDR2: SGHTA and FQGNSA. Trimming cost V 0 bases and J 2 bases, with 8 bases left between them. The CDR3 totals 14 residues. For the CDR3, the DNA is TGTGCCAGCAGCTTAGCGGCCCATCCCTACGAGCAGTACTTC. Residues: CASSLAAHPYEQYF.

The gene calls are TRBV6-1 and TRBJ1-6, with 7 positions matching TRBD1. The CDR3 totals 15 residues. Germline-derived CDR1 and CDR2 are MNHNS and SASEGT. The junction had 9 bases not matched to a gene; V was cut back by 4 bases and J by 9 bases. The chain's CDR3 is CASSGVTGQVSPLHF. The CDR3 DNA reads as TGTGCCAGCAGTGGAGTGACAGGGCAAGTTTCACCCCTCCACTTT.

The chain recombines TRBV19 with TRBJ2-2; D ambiguous. The V end lost 0 bases, the J end lost 10 bases, and 15 bases lay between the germline ends. Germline CDR1 LNHDA, CDR2 SQIVND (reference sequence). The CDR3 covers 15 residues. CDR3 in DNA: TGTGCCAGTAGTATAGATAGAGGAAGACCGGAGGAGCTGTTTTTT. Protein sequence: CASSIDRGRPEELFF.

This chain links TRBV5-4 with TRBJ2-5; 11 bases map to TRBD1. V lost 4 bases and J lost 1; bases outside the gene matches: 3. The germline V gene has CDR1 SGHNT and CDR2 YYREEE (reference sequence). The CDR3 has 15 residues. The CDR3 bases are TGTGCCAGCAGCGGTGGACAGGGGGCCCAAGAGACCCAGTACTTC. Its translation is CASSGGQGAQETQYF.